These 17 T cell receptor beta chains came from one sample sequenced in a study of shared clonotypes between healthy human individuals. Repertoires were generated with immunoSEQ multiplex PCR, while TCRdb's copy carries only in-frame clones and drops some. The sample lists some 500,000 clones; 70% to 80% were seen once. Input material: PBMCs. The receptor set was obtained from a middle-aged woman in good health. Some clones in this sample may be carry-over from other donors' samples.

The J gene is TRBJ2-7, the V gene TRBV30, with D perhaps TRBD1 or TRBD2 (5 bases each). V was clipped by 5 bases and J by 6 bases, with 8 bases between them. This CDR3 has 10 amino acids. Germline CDR1 reads GTSNPN; CDR2 reads SVGIG (reference sequence). The CDR3 sequence is CAWRDREQYF. CDR3 nucleotides: TGTGCCTGGCGGGACCGCGAGCAGTACTTC. Filled out from reference TRBV30 and TRBJ2-7, the complete variable domain reads SQTIHQWPATLVQPVGSPLSLECTVEGTSNPNLYWYRQAAGRGLQLLFYSVGIGQISSEVPQNLSASRPQDRQFILSSKKLLLSDSGFYLCAWRDREQYFGPGTRLTVT.

This clone appeared once. The chain employs TRBV19 and TRBJ2-7; 7 bases match TRBD2. Looked up from germline, CDR1 is LNHDA and CDR2 is SQIVND (reference sequence). The CDR3 is 13 amino acids. V dropped 6 bases and J dropped 6; count of bases not matched to a gene: 8. In DNA form, the CDR3 reads TGTGCCAGTAGCGGGGGGTGGTACGGCGAGCAGTACTTC. This gives the protein CASSGGWYGEQYF.

This clone has just one count. One base separates it from a far larger clone, so it is likely a read error. The chain carries TRBV30 and TRBJ1-2; D might be TRBD1 (5 bases). The CDR3 spans 13 residues. Per germline, CDR1 GTSNPN and CDR2 SVGIG (reference sequence). CDR3 sequence: CAWTGTTNCGYTF. The CDR3 DNA is TGTGCCTGGACAGGGACCACTAACTGTGGCTACACCTTC.

This chain connects TRBV28 to TRBJ2-7; TRBD1 is a possible D gene (5 bases). With 7 bases removed from V and 3 bases from J, the gap between germline ends came to 7 bases. The CDR3 length is 11 residues. CDR1 is MDHEN, CDR2 SYDVKM, per germline. Here the CDR3 reads CASIDSYEQYF. The CDR3 DNA sequence: TGTGCCAGCATCGACAGCTACGAGCAGTACTTC.

This clone appeared once. The identical CDR3 is also encoded by other nucleotide sequences in the sample. CDR3 in amino acids: CASSLLLEQYF. The DNA of the CDR3 is TGTGCCAGCAGTCTCCTTCTCGAGCAGTACTTC. The chain couples TRBV28 to TRBJ2-7; D uncertain. The V and J ends lost 5 bases and 6 bases respectively, with 8 bases between them. The CDR3 sequence is 11 residues long. Germline loops: CDR1 MDHEN, CDR2 SYDVKM.

This clone was seen only once. This chain joins TRBV4-1 and TRBJ2-5; 14 bases are shared with TRBD2. The J segment lost 6 bases and the V segment lost 3 bases, leaving 6 bases of the junction unmatched. CDR3 length: 16 residues. Germline CDR1 MGHRA, CDR2 YSYEKL. The CDR3 loop is CASSQGLAGDLKTQYF. For the CDR3, the DNA is TGCGCCAGCAGCCAGGGACTAGCGGGAGATCTAAAGACCCAGTACTTC.

The chain uses TRBV30 and TRBJ2-5; 12 bases align to TRBD2. Germline V CDR1 and CDR2: GTSNPN, SVGIG (reference sequence). The V and J ends lost 2 bases and 3 bases, in that order; junction bases with no gene match: 10. The CDR3 sequence is 17 residues long. CDR3 region: CAWSSKLAGGSKETQYF. The CDR3 DNA is TGTGCCTGGAGTTCTAAGCTAGCGGGAGGGTCTAAAGAGACCCAGTACTTC. The whole variable domain, filled in from reference TRBV30 and TRBJ2-5, reads SQTIHQWPATLVQPVGSPLSLECTVEGTSNPNLYWYRQAAGRGLQLLFYSVGIGQISSEVPQNLSASRPQDRQFILSSKKLLLSDSGFYLCAWSSKLAGGSKETQYFGPGTRLLVL.

In this sample, this clone turned up once. The chain carries TRBV29-1 and TRBJ2-1; 8 bases are shared with TRBD1. Germline CDR1 SQVTM, CDR2 ANQGSEA. V shed 0 bases and J 0 bases; nucleotides not matched to a gene: 4. The CDR3 covers 16 residues. The DNA for the CDR3 is TGCAGCGTTGAAGAGGGGACAGGAGGCTCCTACAATGAGCAGTTCTTC. Translation gives CSVEEGTGGSYNEQFF.

The V and J genes are TRBV7-9 and TRBJ2-5, with D tentatively TRBD2 (5 bases). Germline CDR1 reads SEHNR; CDR2 reads FQNEAQ (reference sequence). The V and J ends lost 0 bases and 5 bases respectively, with 10 bases between them. This CDR3 comprises 14 residues. The CDR3 coding sequence is TGTGCCAGCAGCTTAGCGGGAGTCTGGGAGACCCAGTACTTC. It codes for CASSLAGVWETQYF.

Notes on this clone: Other DNA sequences within the sample encode an identical CDR3. This chain connects TRBV2 to TRBJ2-1; 15 nucleotides line up with TRBD2. The CDR3 is made up of 15 amino acids. V lost 6 bases to trimming and J lost 7 bases; unmatched junction nucleotides: 4. CDR1 is SNHLY and CDR2 is FYNNEI in the germline V gene. The CDR3, as DNA: TGTGCCAGCAGCGGGACTAGCGGGAGGTCAAATGAGCAGTTCTTC. Its protein product is CASSGTSGRSNEQFF.

This chain connects TRBV18 to TRBJ2-6; 11 bases are a match to TRBD1. V was pared by 4 bases and J by 2 bases, with 4 bases of the junction left unmatched. The germline CDR1 and CDR2 sequences are KGHSH and LQKENI. The CDR3 length is 17 residues. The CDR3 loop reads CASSRTGGDPGANVLTF. DNA of the CDR3: TGTGCCAGCTCACGGACAGGGGGCGATCCTGGGGCCAACGTCCTGACTTTC.

Note on this clone: A single base separates this from a much larger clone, so it may be a read error. Distinct nucleotide sequences in the sample also encode this CDR3. The chain is built from TRBV28 and TRBJ1-5; the D gene is possibly TRBD1 (5 bases). The CDR3 runs 12 residues. V shed 2 bases and J shed 7 bases, with 6 bases lying between them. Germline CDR1 reads MDHEN; CDR2 reads SYDVKM. The CDR3 loop is CASSLQGQPQHF. The CDR3 DNA reads TGTGCCAGCAGTTTACAGGGACAGCCCCAGCATTTT.

On this clone: Given a far larger clone just one base away, this is likely a sequencing read error. Different DNA sequences within this sample yield the same CDR3. The chain couples TRBV4-3 to TRBJ2-2; D is perhaps TRBD2 (5 bases). Germline V gene data show CDR1 as LGHNA and CDR2 as YSLEER. The CDR3 sequence is 16 residues long. The CDR3 reads CASSQDVGGETGELFF. The CDR3, as DNA: TGCGCCAGCAGCCAAGATGTTGGTGGAGAGACCGGGGAGCTGTTTTTC.

The table lists this clone with many counts. The chain recombines TRBV28 with TRBJ2-5; 7 bases line up with TRBD2. The J call may be wrong; the DNA end is better matched by TRBJ2-7. Germline CDR1 and CDR2: MDHEN and SYDVKM. The CDR3 consists of 18 residues. The CDR3 sequence: CASSLSGTFTFNTYEQYF. The DNA of the CDR3 is TGTGCCAGCAGTTTAAGCGGGACTTTCACATTTAACACCTACGAGCAGTACTTC.

In DNA, the CDR3 is TGTGCCAGCAGTCCGGGACTCATCACCGGGGAGCTGTTTTTT. This sequence encodes CASSPGLITGELFF. The chain links TRBV28 to TRBJ2-2, with D possibly TRBD2 on 6 matching bases. Trimming took off 5 bases at V and 4 bases at J, with 11 bases between the two ends. There are 14 residues in the CDR3. Germline V gene lookup returns CDR1 MDHEN and CDR2 SYDVKM. The full variable domain, its missing parts supplied by reference TRBV28 and TRBJ2-2, is DVKVTQSSRYLVKRTGEKVFLECVQDMDHENMFWYRQDPGLGLRLIYFSYDVKMKEKGDIPEGYSVSREKKERFSLILESASTNQTSMYLCASSPGLITGELFFGEGSRLTVL.

Notes on this clone: A read error may explain this, as a much larger clone is one base away. V usage is TRBV10-2 and J usage is TRBJ2-2, with D perhaps given as TRBD1 or TRBD2 (5 bases each). The CDR3 loop spans 14 amino acids. Germline-derived CDR1 and CDR2 are WSHSY and SAAADI. In DNA, the CDR3 is TGTGCCAGCAGGTCAGGGACGGACACCGGGGAGCTGTTTTTT. Translating gives CASRSGTDTGELFF.

Only a few counts were recorded for this clone. This same CDR3 is encoded by further DNA sequences in the sample. The J gene is TRBJ2-7, the V gene TRBV28; no reliable D call. The germline V gene has CDR1 MDHEN and CDR2 SYDVKM. This CDR3 is built from 11 residues. V lost 3 bases, J lost 4 bases, and 4 bases lay in between. The CDR3 nucleotides are TGTGCCAGCAGTTTTGGGTACGAGCAGTACTTC. Translating gives CASSFGYEQYF.